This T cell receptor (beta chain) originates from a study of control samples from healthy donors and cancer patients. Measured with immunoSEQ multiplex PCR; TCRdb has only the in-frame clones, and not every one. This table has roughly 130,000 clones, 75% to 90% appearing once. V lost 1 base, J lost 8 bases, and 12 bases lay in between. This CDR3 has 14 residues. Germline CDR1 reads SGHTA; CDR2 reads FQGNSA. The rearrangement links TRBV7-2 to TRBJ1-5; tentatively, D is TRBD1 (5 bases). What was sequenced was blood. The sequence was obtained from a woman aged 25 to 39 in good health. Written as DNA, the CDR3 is TGTGCCAGCAGCTTAGACGGGGGTCCTAAGCCCCAGCATTTT. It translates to CASSLDGGPKPQHF.